The sequence of this T cell receptor (beta chain) was determined in a study of response to subunit inactivated influenza vaccine. This clonotype was detected ten times or more. Its antigen is not identified. A junction end diverges from the germline sequence, so it may reflect a read error. Broader study findings: The authors suggested that every seasonal influenza vaccination recruits few new T cells.

TCRdb redid the calling of the RT-PCR reads with MiXCR, one entry per CDR3 protein. The table has about half a million distinct CDR3 sequences, 6% to 9% seen once. The sample consisted of PBMCs from blood, taken around 25 months after vaccination. The source is a man aged 45 to 70 who received an inactivated influenza vaccine.

The DNA for the CDR3 is TGTGCCATCAGTGAGTCTAGCGGACTTCTCATCTTC. Translated: CAISESSGLLIF. The genes are TRBV10-3 and TRBJ2-1; perhaps TRBD2 as D (6 bases). The CDR3 length is 12 residues. The germline gives CDR1 ENHRY, CDR2 SYGVKD.